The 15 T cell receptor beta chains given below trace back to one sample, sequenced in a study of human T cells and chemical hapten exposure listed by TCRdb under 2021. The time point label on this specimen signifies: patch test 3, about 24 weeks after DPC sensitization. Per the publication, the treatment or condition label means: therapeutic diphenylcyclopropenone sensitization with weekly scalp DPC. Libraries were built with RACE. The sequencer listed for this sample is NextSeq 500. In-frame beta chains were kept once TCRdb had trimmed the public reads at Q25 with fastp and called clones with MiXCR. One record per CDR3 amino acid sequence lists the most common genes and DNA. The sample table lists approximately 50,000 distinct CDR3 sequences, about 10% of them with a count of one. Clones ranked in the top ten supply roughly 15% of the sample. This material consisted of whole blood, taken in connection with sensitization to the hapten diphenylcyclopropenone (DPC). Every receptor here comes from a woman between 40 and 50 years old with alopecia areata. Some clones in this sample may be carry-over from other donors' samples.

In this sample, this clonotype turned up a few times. CDR3 in amino acids: CASSSDVRYNEQFF. As DNA, the CDR3 is TGCGCCAGCAGCTCGGACGTAAGATACAATGAGCAGTTCTTC. V is TRBV5-1 and J is TRBJ2-1, with D uncertain. The CDR3 length is 14 residues. With 3 bases removed from V and 4 bases from J, the gap between germline ends came to 11 bases. Germline lookup yields CDR1 SGHRS and CDR2 YFSETQ. The full variable domain, completed using reference TRBV5-1 and TRBJ2-1, is KAGVTQTPRYLIKTRGQQVTLSCSPISGHRSVSWYQQTPGQGLQFLFEYFSETQRNKGNFPGRFSGRQFSNSRSEMNVSTLELGDSALYLCASSSDVRYNEQFFGPGTRLTVL.

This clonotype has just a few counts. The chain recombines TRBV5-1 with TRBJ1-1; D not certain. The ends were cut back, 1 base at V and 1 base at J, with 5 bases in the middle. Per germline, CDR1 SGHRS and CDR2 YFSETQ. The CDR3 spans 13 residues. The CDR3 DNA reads TGCGCCAGCAGCTTGCCGGGGAACACTGAAGCTTTCTTT. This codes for CASSLPGNTEAFF.

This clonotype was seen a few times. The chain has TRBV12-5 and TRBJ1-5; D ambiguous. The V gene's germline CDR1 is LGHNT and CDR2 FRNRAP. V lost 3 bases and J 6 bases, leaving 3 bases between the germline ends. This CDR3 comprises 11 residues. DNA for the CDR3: TGTGCTAGTGGTTTATTTCAGCCCCAGCATTTT. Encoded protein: CASGLFQPQHF.

CDR3 sequence reads: CSAERGAYNEQFF. The CDR3 coding sequence is TGCAGTGCGGAGCGGGGGGCCTACAATGAGCAGTTCTTC. The chain links TRBV20-1 to TRBJ2-1; TRBD2 matches 9 bases. V trimming: 6 bases; J trimming: 2 bases; junction bases outside the gene matches: 2. Germline CDR1 is DFQATT and CDR2 is SNEGSKA (reference sequence). This CDR3 has 13 amino acids.

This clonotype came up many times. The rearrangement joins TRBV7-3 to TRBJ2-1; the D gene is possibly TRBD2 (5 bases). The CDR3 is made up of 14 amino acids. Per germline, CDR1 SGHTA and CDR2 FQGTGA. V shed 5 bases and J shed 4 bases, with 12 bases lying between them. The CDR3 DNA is TGTGCCAGCAGCCTCACCCCGGGGTACAATGAGCAGTTCTTC. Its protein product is CASSLTPGYNEQFF.

The CDR3 nucleotides are TGTGCCAGCAGCTACCGACAGAACCAAGAGACCCAGTACTTC. Residues: CASSYRQNQETQYF. V gene TRBV3-1 combines with J gene TRBJ2-5; D may be TRBD1 (5 bases). Germline V lookup: CDR1 LGHDT, CDR2 YNNKEL (reference sequence). V gave up 5 bases and J gave up 0 bases, with 10 bases separating them. This CDR3 has 14 residues.

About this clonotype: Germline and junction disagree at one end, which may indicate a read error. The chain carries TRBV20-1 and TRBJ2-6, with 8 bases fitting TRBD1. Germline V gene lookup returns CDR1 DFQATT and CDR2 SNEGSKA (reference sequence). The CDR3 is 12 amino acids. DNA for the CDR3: TGCAGTGCTAGAACAGGGGGCAACGTCCTGACTTTC. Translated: CSARTGGNVLTF.

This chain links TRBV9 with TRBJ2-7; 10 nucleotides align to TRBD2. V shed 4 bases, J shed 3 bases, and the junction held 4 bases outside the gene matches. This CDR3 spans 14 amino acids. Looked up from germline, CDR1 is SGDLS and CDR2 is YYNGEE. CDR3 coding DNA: TGTGCCAGCAGCTCTGGACTAGCGGTCTACGAGCAGTACTTC. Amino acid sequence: CASSSGLAVYEQYF.

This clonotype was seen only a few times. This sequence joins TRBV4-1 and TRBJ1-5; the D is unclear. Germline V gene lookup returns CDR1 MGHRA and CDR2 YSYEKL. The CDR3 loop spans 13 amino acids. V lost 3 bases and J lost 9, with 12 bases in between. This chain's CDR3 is CASSQVLWGPQHF. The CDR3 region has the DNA TGCGCCAGCAGCCAGGTTCTATGGGGGCCCCAGCATTTT.

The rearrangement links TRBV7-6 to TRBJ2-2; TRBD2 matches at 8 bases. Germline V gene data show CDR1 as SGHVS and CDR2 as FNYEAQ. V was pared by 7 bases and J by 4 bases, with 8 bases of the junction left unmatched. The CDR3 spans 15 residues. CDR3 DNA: TGTGCCAGCACCTCCGCGGGGGGAGGCACCGGGGAGCTGTTTTTT. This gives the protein CASTSAGGGTGELFF.

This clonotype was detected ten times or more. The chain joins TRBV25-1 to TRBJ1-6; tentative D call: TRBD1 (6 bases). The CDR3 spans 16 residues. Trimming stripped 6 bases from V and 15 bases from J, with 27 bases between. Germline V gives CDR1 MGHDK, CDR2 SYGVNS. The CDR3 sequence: CASSDGQGTQGGGLHF. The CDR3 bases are TGTGCCAGCAGCGATGGCCAAGGTACACAGGGTGGGGGCCTCCACTTT.

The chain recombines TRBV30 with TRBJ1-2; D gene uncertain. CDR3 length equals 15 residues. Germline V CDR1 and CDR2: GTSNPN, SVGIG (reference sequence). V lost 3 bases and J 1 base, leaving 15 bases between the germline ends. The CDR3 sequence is CAWSPLAQFNYGYTF. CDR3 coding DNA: TGTGCCTGGAGCCCCCTCGCACAGTTTAACTATGGCTACACCTTC. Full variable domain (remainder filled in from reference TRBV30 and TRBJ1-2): SQTIHQWPATLVQPVGSPLSLECTVEGTSNPNLYWYRQAAGRGLQLLFYSVGIGQISSEVPQNLSASRPQDRQFILSSKKLLLSDSGFYLCAWSPLAQFNYGYTFGSGTRLTVV.

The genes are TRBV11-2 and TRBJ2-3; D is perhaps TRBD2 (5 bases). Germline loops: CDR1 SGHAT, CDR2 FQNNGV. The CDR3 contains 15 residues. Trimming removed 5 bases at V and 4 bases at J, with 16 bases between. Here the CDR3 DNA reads TGTGCCAGCAGCCCGACGGCGGGTGGGTCAGATACGCAGTATTTT. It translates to CASSPTAGGSDTQYF.

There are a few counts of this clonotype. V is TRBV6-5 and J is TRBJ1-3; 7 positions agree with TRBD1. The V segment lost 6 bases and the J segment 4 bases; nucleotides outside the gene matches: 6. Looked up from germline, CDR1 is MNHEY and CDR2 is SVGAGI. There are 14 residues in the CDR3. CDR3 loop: CASRSRQGGNTIYF. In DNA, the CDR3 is TGTGCCAGCAGGAGTAGACAGGGAGGAAACACCATATATTTT.

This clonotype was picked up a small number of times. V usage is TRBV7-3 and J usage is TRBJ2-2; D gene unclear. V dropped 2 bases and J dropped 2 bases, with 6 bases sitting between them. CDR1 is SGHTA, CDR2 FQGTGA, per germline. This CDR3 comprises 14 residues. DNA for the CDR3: TGTGCCAGCAGCTTAGGCACTAACACCGGGGAGCTGTTTTTT. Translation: CASSLGTNTGELFF.